This T cell receptor beta chain appears in the sequencing data of a study of cytomegalovirus exposure and HLA in healthy donors. Generated by immunoSEQ multiplex PCR, the TCRdb table keeps only in-frame clones and is missing some. In the table there are tens of thousands of clones, 80% to 95% of which are singletons. Points on this clone: Its antigen remains unknown.

Points from the study as a whole: Investigators reported 150 to 200 TCR beta chains as tied to cytomegalovirus. According to a subsequent analysis, TCR clusters identified in the first cohort showed a tendency to co-occur across the approximately 120 validation repertoires. Specificity for CMV antigens was confirmed in vitro for three of the CMV-associated chains.

The CDR3 contains 13 residues. V was pared by 3 bases and J by 1 base, with 7 bases between. Germline CDR1 reads MGHRA; CDR2 reads YSYEKL. The source material was PBMCs. This clonotype was obtained from a woman under 40 in good health and CMV-seronegative. V usage is TRBV4-1 and J usage is TRBJ2-7; the D is unclear. Here the CDR3 reads CASSQRDSYEQYF. The CDR3 DNA reads TGCGCCAGCAGCCAGCGCGATTCCTACGAGCAGTACTTC.